The 16 T cell receptor beta chains given below trace back to one sample, sequenced in a study of memory CD4+ T cells and cytomegalovirus serostatus. The sort gate was single viable CD3+CD4+CD8-CD45RO+ cells for memory CD4+ T cells. Sequencing used immunoSEQ multiplex PCR; TCRdb keeps in-frame clones, though not all of them. The data contain 35,000 to 50,000 clones, approximately 80% of them seen just once; the ten biggest clones take up 0.55% to 0.6%. The material sequenced was memory CD4+ T cells from blood. These receptors all stem from an adult in good health and CMV-seronegative.

The chain joins TRBV7-2 to TRBJ1-4; tentatively, D is TRBD1 (6 bases). The CDR3 has 15 residues. Germline values: CDR1 SGHTA, CDR2 FQGNSA. V lost 0 bases, J lost 3 bases, and 8 bases lay in between. CDR3 loop: CASSLAAGANEKLFF. CDR3 DNA sequence: TGTGCCAGCAGCTTAGCGGCAGGGGCTAATGAAAAACTGTTTTTT.

The chain carries TRBV2 and TRBJ1-3; weak D call: TRBD1 (6 bases). The CDR3 has 16 residues. The germline V gene encodes CDR1 SNHLY and CDR2 FYNNEI. Trimming shortened V by 6 bases and J by 0 bases, and 15 bases separated the two germline ends. CDR3 amino acids: CASRNPGEGSGNTIYF. The DNA of the CDR3 is TGTGCCAGCAGGAACCCAGGGGAGGGCTCTGGAAACACCATATATTTT.

This clone was observed a few times. The chain recombines TRBV6-6 with TRBJ1-1; maybe TRBD1 (5 bases). V gave up 5 bases and J gave up 10 bases, with 11 bases separating them. This CDR3 has 11 residues. Germline V CDR1 and CDR2: MNHNY, SVGAGI (reference sequence). As DNA, the CDR3 is TGTGCCAGCAGTAAAGACAGACCAGCTTTCTTT. Its translation: CASSKDRPAFF.

The V call is TRBV29-1, the J call TRBJ2-5, with a possible D match to TRBD2 (5 bases). V shed 4 bases and J shed 5 bases, with 8 bases lying between them. This CDR3 has 11 residues. Germline CDR1 is SQVTM and CDR2 is ANQGSEA. CDR3 DNA sequence: TGCAGCGTTGGCCCGGGGGAGACCCAGTACTTC. It encodes CSVGPGETQYF.

The CDR3 here is CASSRDPWGGTEAFF. The CDR3 region has the DNA TGTGCCAGCTCGCGGGATCCTTGGGGGGGCACTGAAGCTTTCTTT. This chain uses TRBV18 with TRBJ1-1; D is perhaps TRBD1 (5 bases). V was pared by 6 bases and J by 4 bases, with 18 bases between. CDR3 length equals 15 residues. Germline assignment: CDR1 KGHSH and CDR2 LQKENI.

This chain joins TRBV5-1 and TRBJ1-2; 8 nucleotides match TRBD1. This CDR3 is built from 14 residues. V was pared by 3 bases and J by 6 bases, with 7 bases of the junction left unmatched. The germline V gene encodes CDR1 SGHRS and CDR2 YFSETQ. CDR3 nucleotides: TGCGCCAGCAGCTCTTATCCGGGACAGGATGGCTACACCTTC. Amino acids: CASSSYPGQDGYTF.

This chain uses TRBV28 with TRBJ2-7; weak D call: TRBD1 (6 bases). Between the trimmed V and J ends, which lost 7 bases and 0 bases, there was a span of 16 bases. This CDR3 comprises 15 residues. CDR1 and CDR2 (germline): MDHEN, SYDVKM. CDR3 coding DNA: TGTGCCAGCAACCTGGCAGGGGTAAGCTCCTACGAGCAGTACTTC. It encodes CASNLAGVSSYEQYF.

The chain couples TRBV10-3 to TRBJ1-1; no clear D. Germline V gene sequence: CDR1 ENHRY, CDR2 SYGVKD. The CDR3 sequence is 12 residues long. V lost 8 bases to trimming and J lost 7 bases, with 14 bases between them. CDR3: CAIGEVQFEAFF. The DNA for the CDR3 is TGTGCCATCGGGGAGGTCCAATTTGAAGCTTTCTTT.

With respect to this clone: The junction shows a germline mismatch at one end, possibly a read error. The rearrangement links TRBV5-1 to TRBJ1-2; possibly TRBD1 for D (6 bases). Germline CDR1 is SGHRS and CDR2 is YFSETQ. There are 15 residues in the CDR3. CDR3 coding DNA: TGCGCCAGCAGCTTGGGAGATACAGGGTACTACGGCTACACCTTC. Its protein product is CASSLGDTGYYGYTF.

The chain joins TRBV4-1 to TRBJ2-1; TRBD1 matches 8 bases. CDR1 and CDR2 from the germline V gene are MGHRA and YSYEKL. There are 16 residues in the CDR3. V dropped 0 bases and J dropped 0; count of bases not matched to a gene: 1. The CDR3 nucleotides read TGCGCCAGCAGCCAAGATGGGACAGGCTCCTACAATGAGCAGTTCTTC. Translating it yields CASSQDGTGSYNEQFF.

CDR3 in amino acids: CASSLGWATGELFF. DNA of the CDR3: TGCGCCAGCAGCTTGGGTTGGGCCACCGGGGAGCTGTTTTTT. The genes are TRBV5-1 and TRBJ2-2; no firm D call. The CDR3 is 14 amino acids. CDR1 and CDR2 (germline): SGHRS, YFSETQ. Trimming removed 0 bases at V and 4 bases at J, with 7 bases between.

The chain couples TRBV5-6 to TRBJ1-2; D gene unclear. Deletions cut 1 base from V and 0 bases from J, with 10 bases between. CDR1 is SGHDT, CDR2 YYEEEE, per germline. CDR3 length: 15 amino acids. CDR3 protein: CASSLYGPANYGYTF. CDR3 in DNA: TGTGCCAGCAGCTTGTACGGCCCGGCTAACTATGGCTACACCTTC.

This chain uses TRBV6-5 with TRBJ1-1; D perhaps matches TRBD1 (5 bases). Trimming removed 2 bases from V and 7 bases from J, with 14 bases in between. CDR3 size: 14 residues. The V gene's germline CDR1 is MNHEY and CDR2 SVGAGI. CDR3 sequence: CASSYRGRGLEAFF. CDR3 in DNA: TGTGCCAGCAGTTACCGAGGTAGGGGCCTTGAAGCTTTCTTT.

J is TRBJ2-4 and V is TRBV11-2, with 9 bases that match TRBD2. After removal of 5 bases from V and 3 bases from J, the junction contained 11 bases not matched to a gene. The CDR3 is 17 residues long. Looked up from germline, CDR1 is SGHAT and CDR2 is FQNNGV. CDR3 bases: TGTGCCAGCAGCCGTCTCAGCGGGGGGCTAGACAAAAACATTCAGTACTTC. It is translated as CASSRLSGGLDKNIQYF.

This clone was seen only a few times. The V call is TRBV7-9, the J call TRBJ2-2; 9 nucleotides align to TRBD1. Trimming cost V 2 bases and J 6 bases; bases outside gene matches: 13. The CDR3 spans 18 residues. From germline, CDR1 is SEHNR and CDR2 FQNEAQ (reference sequence). The DNA of the CDR3 is TGTGCCAGCAGCTTATCTACCGGGACAGGGAGGTTCCCCGGGGAGCTGTTTTTT. Translating gives CASSLSTGTGRFPGELFF.

The chain joins TRBV28 to TRBJ1-1; D gene ambiguous. Trimming removed 5 bases from V and 1 base from J, with 5 bases in between. Germline assignment: CDR1 MDHEN and CDR2 SYDVKM. The CDR3 sequence is 12 residues long. The CDR3 sequence: CASSVPNTEAFF. The CDR3 DNA is TGTGCCAGCAGTGTACCGAACACTGAAGCTTTCTTT.